The entry below describes one TCR beta chain. Its antigen remains unidentified. Sequencing was performed with immunoSEQ multiplex PCR; in TCRdb, only in-frame clones are kept and a portion is missing. Among about 76,000 clones listed, approximately 80% were seen once. These data originate in a study of PD-L1 blockade in urothelial cancer. Whole-study context: Prior chemotherapy in patients spanned 0 to 3 regimens. Timepoints chosen for blood analysis were 3 weeks (second dose) and 6 weeks after treatment start. Blood samples contained a median about 140,000 T cells. Study outcomes and limitations: When pretreatment blood TCR clonality was below the median, it predicted better survival.

Trimming took off 3 bases at V and 1 base at J, with 9 bases between the two ends. This CDR3 comprises 15 residues. CDR1 MNHEY and CDR2 SMNVEV come from the germline V gene (reference sequence). Sequencing used PBMCs, obtained around atezolizumab (anti-PD-L1) treatment. The clonotype originates from a man in his 70s with urothelial cancer. The chain is built from TRBV27 and TRBJ2-2, with D tentatively TRBD2 (6 bases). CDR3 region: CASSLGRGNTGELFF. The DNA of the CDR3 is TGTGCCAGCAGTTTGGGGCGGGGGAACACCGGGGAGCTGTTTTTT.